The present TCR beta chain was sequenced within a study of T cell repertoires in cytomegalovirus infection. Study-level information: CMV infection together with matching HLA type was indicated by public TCR beta signatures.

Trimming cost V 7 bases and J 0 bases, with 13 bases left between them. This CDR3 is built from 15 residues. Germline V gene lookup returns CDR1 MNHEY and CDR2 SMNVEV (reference sequence). TCRdb recomputed calls from the reads with MiXCR, one row per CDR3 protein. There are approximately 1,000,000 distinct CDR3 sequences in the sample; roughly 31% occur only once, and over 13% lies in the top ten. With regard to this clonotype: The antigen is unknown.

Source: cultured CD8+ T cells from PBMCs, taken from culture after CMV antigen stimulation. V is TRBV27 and J is TRBJ2-1, with D tentatively TRBD2 (6 bases). The sequence came from a human donor in good health (CMV status not recorded). Some clones in this sample may be carry-over from other donors' samples. The CDR3 reads CASNTGLTSYNEQFF. CDR3 nucleotide sequence: TGTGCCAGCAATACGGGACTCACCTCCTACAATGAGCAGTTCTTC.